Listed here are 30 T cell receptor beta chains from one sample, sequenced in a study of CD8 T cells in Susac syndrome. With random hexamers, reverse transcription was performed on about 0.5 to 1 ug of RNA. TCRdb independently ran MiXCR on the immunoSEQ multiplex PCR reads; one entry per CDR3 protein. The sample includes about 240,000 distinct CDR3 sequences, 90% to 97% of them seen just once. Sequencing was performed on CD4+ T cells from PBMCs. The receptors here all came from a human donor with Susac syndrome.

The chain carries TRBV3-1 and TRBJ2-6; 7 nucleotides align to TRBD1. This CDR3 region has 15 residues. Germline trimming cut 6 bases from V and 11 bases from J; bases unmatched to any gene: 13. Germline CDR1 reads LGHDT; CDR2 reads YNNKEL (reference sequence). The CDR3 DNA is TGTGCCAGCAGTCAAAGGACAGGCGGCGAGGACGTCCTGACTTTC. Encoded protein: CASSQRTGGEDVLTF.

V is TRBV15 and J is TRBJ2-3; 7 bases match TRBD1. Germline V gives CDR1 LNHNV, CDR2 YYDKDF (reference sequence). The CDR3 is 14 residues long. The V gene end was trimmed by 4 bases and the J gene end by 1 base; junction bases not matched to a gene: 2. CDR3 loop: CATSTTGGTDTQYF. CDR3 nucleotide sequence: TGTGCCACCAGCACTACAGGGGGCACAGATACGCAGTATTTT.

The rearrangement joins TRBV20-1 to TRBJ2-7; a possible D gene is TRBD1 (5 bases). Trimming stripped 3 bases from V and 2 bases from J, with 14 bases between. This CDR3 is built from 14 residues. Germline assignment: CDR1 DFQATT and CDR2 SNEGSKA (reference sequence). The DNA for the CDR3 is TGCAGTGCTAGTTCTGGCAGGGCGACCTACGAGCAGTACTTC. It yields the protein CSASSGRATYEQYF.

This clonotype was recorded once. J is TRBJ2-7 and V is TRBV20-1; possibly TRBD1 for D (5 bases). Germline values: CDR1 DFQATT, CDR2 SNEGSKA (reference sequence). The CDR3 loop spans 14 amino acids. V lost 3 bases, J lost 5 bases, and 17 bases lay in between. The CDR3 sequence is CSASLSQGFNEQYF. In DNA form, the CDR3 reads TGCAGTGCTAGTCTGTCGCAGGGTTTCAACGAGCAGTACTTC.

V is TRBV21-1 and J is TRBJ2-7; the table gives TRBD1 as D, unverified against the DNA. TRBV21-1 is a documented pseudogene. This CDR3 region has 18 residues. CDR3 nucleotide sequence: TGTGCCAGCAGCCCTAAAAGCCCCCCGAGAATGGTTCTAATGGAGCAGTACTTC. The encoded protein is CASSPKSPPRMVLMEQYF.

The chain joins TRBV25-1 to TRBJ2-1; a weak D match, TRBD2 (6 bases). The CDR3 runs to 15 residues. Germline V gene lookup returns CDR1 MGHDK and CDR2 SYGVNS. Trimming shortened V by 6 bases and J by 0 bases, and 12 bases separated the two germline ends. The DNA for the CDR3 is TGTGCCAGCAGCCCTAGCGAGAGCTCCTACAATGAGCAGTTCTTC. It encodes CASSPSESSYNEQFF.

The chain combines TRBV3-1 with TRBJ2-5; D is undetermined. V gave up 0 bases and J gave up 5 bases, with 13 bases separating them. This CDR3 comprises 15 residues. Germline CDR1 and CDR2: LGHDT and YNNKEL (reference sequence). CDR3 in amino acids: CASSQDRSAGETQYF. The CDR3 coding sequence is TGTGCCAGCAGCCAAGATCGCTCAGCTGGTGAGACCCAGTACTTC.

This chain joins TRBV21-1 and TRBJ2-2; TRBD1, the D gene given by the table, was not confirmed from the DNA. TRBV21-1 corresponds to a pseudogene. CDR3 length: 19 residues. CDR3 DNA: TGTGCCAGCAGCCGCAAAAGGAGGCACACAGGGGTGGGGACCGGGGAGCTGTTTTTT. Translated, it gives CASSRKRRHTGVGTGELFF.

The rearrangement joins TRBV30 to TRBJ1-1, with a possible D match to TRBD1 (5 bases). Trimming removed 1 base from V and 2 bases from J, with 8 bases in between. This CDR3 is built from 13 residues. Germline assignment: CDR1 GTSNPN and CDR2 SVGIG (reference sequence). DNA for the CDR3: TGTGCCTGGAGTGACGGGACCAACACTGAAGCTTTCTTT. This translates into CAWSDGTNTEAFF.

The V gene is TRBV20-1, the J gene TRBJ1-5; 8 positions agree with TRBD1. The V gene end was trimmed by 6 bases and the J gene end by 7 bases; junction bases not matched to a gene: 2. This CDR3 spans 11 amino acids. Germline values: CDR1 DFQATT, CDR2 SNEGSKA (reference sequence). The CDR3 sequence: CSARTGQPQHF. CDR3 in DNA: TGCAGTGCCCGGACAGGGCAGCCCCAGCATTTT.

V gene TRBV7-9 combines with J gene TRBJ1-1; D gene unclear. The CDR3 spans 13 residues. Trimming removed 3 bases from V and 3 bases from J, with 8 bases in between. Germline loops: CDR1 SEHNR, CDR2 FQNEAQ (reference sequence). Written as DNA, the CDR3 is TGTGCCAGCAGCTTGTTAGCCGACACTGAAGCTTTCTTT. Encoded protein: CASSLLADTEAFF.

The chain uses TRBV3-1 and TRBJ1-2; tentative D call: TRBD1 (6 bases). V lost 8 bases, J lost 4 bases, and 14 bases lay in between. The CDR3 has 13 amino acids. Germline values: CDR1 LGHDT, CDR2 YNNKEL (reference sequence). The DNA of the CDR3 is TGTGCCAGCGGAAGGGACATCGGCTATGGCTACACCTTC. Protein: CASGRDIGYGYTF.

The V gene is TRBV11-2, the J gene TRBJ1-2; D might be TRBD1 (5 bases). Germline CDR1 and CDR2: SGHAT and FQNNGV. This CDR3 region has 14 residues. V was cut by 2 bases and J by 6 bases, with 13 bases left in between. CDR3 amino acids: CASSLQEGIDGYTF. The CDR3 bases are TGTGCCAGCAGCTTACAGGAGGGGATAGATGGCTACACCTTC. Together with reference TRBV11-2 and TRBJ1-2, the CDR3 gives the full variable domain: EAGVAQSPRYKIIEKRQSVAFWCNPISGHATLYWYQQILGQGPKLLIQFQNNGVVDDSQLPKDRFSAERLKGVDSTLKIQPAKLEDSAVYLCASSLQEGIDGYTFGSGTRLTVV.

The rearrangement joins TRBV10-3 to TRBJ2-6, with 8 bases fitting TRBD1. V lost 4 bases to trimming and J lost 0 bases; unmatched junction nucleotides: 2. Germline V CDR1 and CDR2: ENHRY, SYGVKD. The CDR3 has 16 residues. CDR3 sequence: CAISGQGLSGANVLTF. In nucleotides, the CDR3 is TGTGCCATCAGTGGACAGGGGCTCTCTGGGGCCAACGTCCTGACTTTC.

The chain joins TRBV21-1 to TRBJ2-5; TRBD1, the table's D call, was not compared with the DNA. TRBV21-1 is given as a pseudogene. The CDR3 has 15 residues. DNA for the CDR3: TGTGCCAGCAGCAAGGGACCGCCCAAACAAGAGACCCAGTACTTC. This codes for CASSKGPPKQETQYF.

This clonotype was counted once. This chain links TRBV7-9 with TRBJ2-1, with D possibly matching TRBD2 (5 bases). The CDR3 extends over 15 amino acids. Trimming pared 3 bases from V and 0 bases from J, leaving 9 bases between. The V gene's germline CDR1 is SEHNR and CDR2 FQNEAQ (reference sequence). CDR3 protein: CASSFPGSSYNEQFF. The CDR3 DNA reads as TGTGCCAGCAGCTTTCCGGGAAGCTCCTACAATGAGCAGTTCTTC. Filled out from reference TRBV7-9 and TRBJ2-1, the complete variable domain reads DTGVSQNPRHKITKRGQNVTFRCDPISEHNRLYWYRQTLGQGPEFLTYFQNEAQLEKSRLLSDRFSAERPKGSFSTLEIQRTEQGDSAMYLCASSFPGSSYNEQFFGPGTRLTVL.

The J gene is TRBJ1-1, the V gene TRBV29-1, with D perhaps TRBD1 (5 bases). CDR1 is SQVTM and CDR2 is ANQGSEA in the germline V gene. The V gene lost 6 bases and the J gene lost 6 bases, with 17 bases spanning the gap. The CDR3 length is 13 residues. The CDR3 is CSVEVGGGPEAFF. In DNA form, the CDR3 reads TGCAGCGTCGAGGTGGGGGGTGGCCCTGAAGCTTTCTTT.

The table lists this clonotype with a count of one. The genes are TRBV20-1 and TRBJ2-7; D could derive from TRBD1 or TRBD2 (6 bases each). CDR1 is DFQATT and CDR2 is SNEGSKA in the germline V gene (reference sequence). V lost 2 bases, J lost 4 bases, and 18 bases lay in between. The CDR3 sequence is 15 residues long. The CDR3 DNA sequence: TGCAGTGCTAGATGGGACTCCACCCAGGGGTACGAGCAGTACTTC. Protein product: CSARWDSTQGYEQYF.

The chain uses TRBV29-1 and TRBJ2-7, with D tentatively TRBD1 or TRBD2 (6 bases each). The V gene's germline CDR1 is SQVTM and CDR2 ANQGSEA. This CDR3 is built from 13 residues. The germline V and J ends were trimmed by 4 bases and 9 bases, with 19 bases remaining between them. The CDR3 protein is CSVGQAGGFSQYF. Here the CDR3 DNA reads TGCAGCGTTGGACAGGCTGGGGGGTTCTCGCAGTACTTC.

The V and J genes are TRBV19 and TRBJ1-4; a possible D gene is TRBD1 (6 bases). V shed 6 bases and J shed 7 bases, with 18 bases lying between them. The CDR3 runs 15 residues. Germline assignment: CDR1 LNHDA and CDR2 SQIVND (reference sequence). The chain's CDR3 is CASRGEGVYGEKLFF. CDR3 DNA: TGTGCCAGTAGGGGAGAGGGGGTTTATGGTGAAAAACTGTTTTTT.

V gene TRBV15 combines with J gene TRBJ2-3; possibly TRBD2 for D (5 bases). Between the trimmed V and J ends, which lost 4 bases and 4 bases, there was a span of 12 bases. The V gene's germline CDR1 is LNHNV and CDR2 YYDKDF (reference sequence). This CDR3 has 14 amino acids. CDR3 protein: CATSMAEAPDTQYF. CDR3 DNA sequence: TGTGCCACCAGCATGGCGGAGGCCCCAGATACGCAGTATTTT.

V is TRBV19 and J is TRBJ1-2, with 7 bases lining up with TRBD1. The trim removed 4 bases at V and 2 bases at J, leaving 10 bases unmatched. Germline-derived CDR1 and CDR2 are LNHDA and SQIVND (reference sequence). This CDR3 comprises 16 residues. CDR3 nucleotides: TGTGCCAGTAGTACCAGGGACCGGACAGGCAACTATGGCTACACCTTC. Protein product: CASSTRDRTGNYGYTF. The full variable domain, in which reference TRBV19 and TRBJ1-2 provide the parts outside the CDR3, is DGGITQSPKYLFRKEGQNVTLSCEQNLNHDAMYWYRQDPGQGLRLIYYSQIVNDFQKGDIAEGYSVSREKKESFPLTVTSAQKNPTAFYLCASSTRDRTGNYGYTFGSGTRLTVV.

CDR3 loop: CASSLVRTSNEQYF. In nucleotides, the CDR3 is TGTGCCAGCAGCTTAGTTAGGACTAGCAACGAGCAGTACTTC. This chain joins TRBV11-2 and TRBJ2-7; 8 bases match TRBD2. Trimming cost V 1 base and J 5 bases; bases outside gene matches: 4. Germline V gene data show CDR1 as SGHAT and CDR2 as FQNNGV. The CDR3 runs 14 residues.

V is TRBV25-1 and J is TRBJ2-3; D not certain. Trimming removed 7 bases at V and 0 bases at J, with 11 bases between. Per germline, CDR1 MGHDK and CDR2 SYGVNS. CDR3 length: 14 residues. DNA of the CDR3: TGTGCCAGCACCCGTAGTCTAAGCACAGATACGCAGTATTTT. Its translation: CASTRSLSTDTQYF.

The rearrangement joins TRBV20-1 to TRBJ1-5; 7 nucleotides match TRBD1. The V gene's germline CDR1 is DFQATT and CDR2 SNEGSKA (reference sequence). The CDR3 consists of 12 residues. The ends lost 6 bases at V and 8 bases at J; junction bases unmatched: 7. The CDR3 sequence is CSAKTGEKPQHF. DNA for the CDR3: TGCAGTGCAAAAACAGGGGAGAAGCCCCAGCATTTT.

This rearrangement joins TRBV5-1 to TRBJ2-7, with TRBD2 matching 9 bases. The V gene end was trimmed by 0 bases and the J gene end by 1 base; junction bases not matched to a gene: 8. CDR1 is SGHRS and CDR2 is YFSETQ in the germline V gene. The CDR3 contains 17 residues. The CDR3 DNA follows: TGCGCCAGCAGCTTGGGTCCATTAGCGGGGGTGTCCTACGAGCAGTACTTC. Protein product: CASSLGPLAGVSYEQYF. The full variable domain, in which reference TRBV5-1 and TRBJ2-7 provide the parts outside the CDR3, is KAGVTQTPRYLIKTRGQQVTLSCSPISGHRSVSWYQQTPGQGLQFLFEYFSETQRNKGNFPGRFSGRQFSNSRSEMNVSTLELGDSALYLCASSLGPLAGVSYEQYFGPGTRLTVT.

J is TRBJ2-5 and V is TRBV30, with a weak D call TRBD2 (5 bases). Trimming pared 4 bases from V and 3 bases from J, leaving 15 bases between. Germline loops: CDR1 GTSNPN, CDR2 SVGIG (reference sequence). The CDR3 length is 14 residues. For the CDR3, the DNA is TGTGCCTGGAACCTTCGGCTCGGGGAAGAGACCCAGTACTTC. This codes for CAWNLRLGEETQYF.

The chain joins TRBV19 to TRBJ2-5; D not certain. The CDR3 is 12 amino acids. CDR1 is LNHDA, CDR2 SQIVND, per germline (reference sequence). V was clipped by 3 bases and J by 3 bases, with 5 bases between them. For the CDR3, the DNA is TGTGCCAGTAGTATTGCCGAAGAGACCCAGTACTTC. Translation gives CASSIAEETQYF.

The chain links TRBV20-1 to TRBJ2-3; the match to TRBD2 covers 11 bases. Germline trimming cut 7 bases from V and 3 bases from J; bases unmatched to any gene: 15. Germline V gene lookup returns CDR1 DFQATT and CDR2 SNEGSKA (reference sequence). CDR3 length: 17 residues. The CDR3 region is CSGTGVAGGIGTDTQYF. The CDR3 DNA follows: TGCAGTGGTACTGGTGTAGCGGGAGGGATAGGTACAGATACGCAGTATTTT.

This CDR3 is CASTDTPSYEQYF. CDR3 coding DNA: TGCGCCAGCACTGACACACCGTCCTACGAGCAGTACTTC. J is TRBJ2-7 and V is TRBV5-1; D is undetermined. The germline CDR1 and CDR2 sequences are SGHRS and YFSETQ. This CDR3 has 13 amino acids. Trimming took 6 bases from V and 1 from J, leaving 11 bases between them.